This record concerns one T cell receptor beta chain sequence. The clone's antigen remains unknown. No base quality information exists; no much larger clone differs at one position. These data are taken from a study of T-cell memory formation after mild COVID-19 (dated by TCRdb to the early 2020s). Regarding the research as a whole: Most TCR sequence clusters were specific to one of the two donors. In a couple of donors, T-cell clones that expanded and contracted after mild COVID-19 were tracked by sequencing TCRalpha and TCRbeta repertoires over time. The cohort was made up of two young adult volunteers, one female and one male, who were previously healthy. What the authors observed across the whole study: Balanced CD4/CD8 phenotypes were observed for clones contracting from day 15 to 85, whereas a bias towards CD4+ was observed for a second wave of clones expanding from day 15 to 37. Whether the second-wave clones peaking on day 37 were SARS-CoV-2 specific was not confirmed. Contracting CD4+ clones turned up mainly in the CM and EM memory subsets, whereas EMRA was where CD8+ clones were enriched. The study covered only two mild cases, and larger cohorts including severe cases with pre-infection samples were considered necessary. The detection of some responding clones in pre-infection memory suggests that pre-existing cross-reactive memory T cells joined the SARS-CoV-2 response.

From the cysteine up to the phenylalanine, the CDR3 has a length of 16 residues. Kept here is only the CDR3 DNA, which spans 48 bases and is read in frame from base 1. The germline V gene (reference sequence) yields LGHDT for CDR1 and YNNKEL for CDR2. Cut back by 9 bases and 0 bases, the V and J ends lie 21 bases apart. Ficoll-Paque density gradient centrifugation was the method used to isolate PBMCs. Sequencing relied on an Illumina NovaSeq 6000. Using 5'RACE with constant-segment primers, TCRalpha and TCRbeta cDNA libraries were constructed, with sample barcodes and unique molecular identifiers added in the process. Trizol reagent was used to extract RNA from every sample. Amplification of the libraries took two PCR steps, and the second step added a second sample barcode plus Illumina TruSeq adapters. The libraries were sequenced on an Illumina NovaSeq using 2 x 150 bp paired-end reads. In the source study's methods: The reads were demultiplexed and collapsed into UMI-guided consensus sequences using migec v1.2.7. Using mixcr v2.1.11, UMI consensuses were aligned to TRA and TRB V and J templates and then assembled into clonotypes. A clonotype was counted as expanded or contracted only when both edgeR and NoisET called the clonotype significant, with the noise models trained on biological replicates. edgeR calls used a false discovery rate-adjusted p below 0.01 and a log2 fold-change threshold of 1. As an exploratory analysis of dynamics, PCA with hierarchical clustering was applied to max-normalized trajectories of the 1000 most abundant clonotypes. Separately sequenced CD4+ and CD8+ repertoires were used to assign a CD4 or CD8 phenotype to each responding clone. TCRdb handled the public reads itself, with Q25 trimming in fastp and clone calling in MiXCR, and kept productive beta chains. Rows with a matching CDR3 protein are joined into one entry that keeps the most common DNA and genes. The V and J calls and clone size are TCRdb's, not the authors'. The sample yields some 260,000 distinct CDR3 sequences; less than 20% were counted once. Around 3.4% of the sample comes from the top ten.

The rearranged segments are TRBV3-1 and TRBJ2-7; TRBD2 is a possible D gene, resting on 5 matching bases. Sequenced sample: PBMCs or a T cell subset sorted from them (not recorded which). This TCR came from a man aged 18 to 30 who had mild COVID-19 (a few samples of this study predate the infection). The sample titles of this study are shuffled in the database, so cell type and time point are left out; the donor was told from shared clones. CDR3 loop: CARGAVRATSSYEQYF. The DNA sequence reads TGTGCCAGGGGTGCCGTGCGGGCAACGAGCTCCTACGAGCAGTACTTC.